This TCR beta chain was obtained from a study of blood T cell repertoires in COVID-19. This clone was counted a few times. TCRdb keeps only in-frame clones here, not all; method: immunoSEQ multiplex PCR. Of about 200,000 clones listed, over 80% were seen once; the top ten hold 27%. V lost 4 bases and J lost 2; bases outside the gene matches: 4. In germline, CDR1 is SGHTA, CDR2 FQGNSA. CDR3 length: 14 amino acids. Sequences were obtained from peripheral blood. This clonotype was obtained from a man aged 40-55 years with acute or convalescent COVID-19. This chain connects TRBV7-2 to TRBJ2-7, with TRBD1 matching 8 bases. CDR3 DNA: TGTGCCAGCAGCTCAGGACAGGGACCCTACGAGCAGTACTTC. It is translated as CASSSGQGPYEQYF.